This TCR beta chain was identified during a study of cytomegalovirus exposure and HLA in healthy donors. Study findings and constraints: 87-base-pair reads could not separate some V segments, including TRBV6-2 and TRBV6-3.

At collection, donors were nominally healthy, but unrecorded immune exposures were probable. In regard to this clone: What it binds is unknown.

In germline, CDR1 is LGHNA, CDR2 YSLEER. The CDR3 covers 17 residues. Trimming took 8 bases from V and 3 from J; bases not matched to a gene: 12. A multiplex PCR was run with 60 Vbeta primers and 13 Jbeta primers. Data came from immunoSEQ multiplex PCR; TCRdb stores just in-frame clones and leaves some out. The table records roughly 20,000 clones, roughly 80% of them present only once. This receptor was taken from a man aged 55 to 70 in good health and CMV-seronegative. V is TRBV4-3 and J is TRBJ2-6; 8 positions match TRBD1. Input material: PBMCs. The CDR3 spells CASGEGTGTLGANVLTF. CDR3 bases: TGCGCCAGCGGCGAAGGGACAGGAACACTTGGGGCCAACGTCCTGACTTTC.